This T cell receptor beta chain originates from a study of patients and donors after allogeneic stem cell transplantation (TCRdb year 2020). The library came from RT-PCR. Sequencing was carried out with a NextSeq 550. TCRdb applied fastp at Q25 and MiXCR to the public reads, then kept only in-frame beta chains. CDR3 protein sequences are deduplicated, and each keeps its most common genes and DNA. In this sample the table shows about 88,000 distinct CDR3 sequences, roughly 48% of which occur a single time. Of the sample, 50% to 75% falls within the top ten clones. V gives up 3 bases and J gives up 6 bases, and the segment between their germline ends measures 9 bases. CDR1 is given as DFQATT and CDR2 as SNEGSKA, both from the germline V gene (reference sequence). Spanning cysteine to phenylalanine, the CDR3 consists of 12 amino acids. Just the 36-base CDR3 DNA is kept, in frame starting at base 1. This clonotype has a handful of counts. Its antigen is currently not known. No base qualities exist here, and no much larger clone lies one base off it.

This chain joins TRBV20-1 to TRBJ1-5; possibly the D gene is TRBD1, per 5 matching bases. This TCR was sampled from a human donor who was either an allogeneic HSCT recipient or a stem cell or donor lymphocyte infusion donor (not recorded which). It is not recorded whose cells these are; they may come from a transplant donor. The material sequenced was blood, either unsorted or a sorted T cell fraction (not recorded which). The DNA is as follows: TGCAGTGCTAGCAGGGCCGCTCAGCCCCAGCATTTT. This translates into CSASRAAQPQHF.